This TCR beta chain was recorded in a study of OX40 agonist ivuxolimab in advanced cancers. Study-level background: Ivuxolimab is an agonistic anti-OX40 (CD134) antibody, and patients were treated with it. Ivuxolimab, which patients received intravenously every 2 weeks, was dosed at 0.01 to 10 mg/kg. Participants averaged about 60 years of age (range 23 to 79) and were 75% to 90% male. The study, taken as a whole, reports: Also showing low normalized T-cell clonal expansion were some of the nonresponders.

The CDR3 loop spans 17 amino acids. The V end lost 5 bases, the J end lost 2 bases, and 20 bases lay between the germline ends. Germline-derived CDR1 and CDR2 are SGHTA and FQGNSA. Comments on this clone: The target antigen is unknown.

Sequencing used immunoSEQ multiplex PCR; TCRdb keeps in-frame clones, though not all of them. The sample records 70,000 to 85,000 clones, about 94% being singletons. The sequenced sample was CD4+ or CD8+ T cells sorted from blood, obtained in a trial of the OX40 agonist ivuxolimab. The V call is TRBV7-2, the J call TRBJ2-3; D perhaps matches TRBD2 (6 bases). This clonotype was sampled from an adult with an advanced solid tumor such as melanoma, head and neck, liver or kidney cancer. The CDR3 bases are TGTGCCAGCAGCGGCCGGGAGAGTAGCTCCATCACAGATACGCAGTATTTT. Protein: CASSGRESSSITDTQYF.